This T cell receptor (beta chain) was captured by sequencing in a study of blood T cells in healthy people across ages. This CDR3 has 13 residues. Germline-derived CDR1 and CDR2 are KGHSH and LQKENI. A J-beta primer mix and a sample-barcoded 5' primer were used in a second PCR of about 6 to 12 cycles. Sequencing yielded, for each sample, at least 3 million paired-end reads carrying CDR3. Via MiXCR, TCRdb re-called the 5' RACE reads, giving one row per CDR3 protein. The sample consists of 1.5 million to 1.9 million distinct CDR3 sequences, approximately 43% of them appearing once. About this clonotype: The antigen is undetermined. Germline is not matched at one junction end, which may reflect a read error.

Findings of the study overall: Naive CD4+ cells and diversity were both higher in long-lived donors than in aged donors. The recorded TCR beta diversity per million T cells decreased in a roughly linear manner with age. Diversity estimated from one million T cells was considered an underestimate.

The TCR comes from a woman aged 18-30 years in good health. Sequencing was performed on blood. The J gene is TRBJ2-7, the V gene TRBV18, with D unresolved. CDR3 nucleotide sequence: TGTGCCAGCGCACCAGAGCTCCACTACGAGCAGTACTTC. Its translation: CASAPELHYEQYF.